This T cell receptor (beta chain) was found in a study of PD-1 blockade in classical Hodgkin lymphoma. Study-wide results and limits: Reports described newly diagnosed patients as having lower baseline TCR diversity than healthy donors. The baseline diversity of complete responders showed similarity to that of newly diagnosed patients.

Regarding time point: cycle 4 day 1 (C4D1), after five to seven weeks of nivolumab. Relapses following autologous stem cell transplantation were seen in all patients, with brentuximab vedotin exposure varying. V was pared by 0 bases and J by 2 bases, with 0 bases of the junction left unmatched. The CDR3 totals 14 residues. Germline V CDR1 and CDR2: SGHAT, FQNNGV. TCRdb keeps only in-frame clones here, not all; method: immunoSEQ multiplex PCR. The sample includes tens of thousands of clones, roughly 80% of them seen just once. This clone was detected only once. No antigen is known for it. The receptor was derived from a human donor with classical Hodgkin lymphoma. The chain recombines TRBV11-2 with TRBJ2-7; 8 bases match TRBD2. The sample consisted of peripheral blood mononuclear cells (PBMCs), taken before the fourth cycle of nivolumab. Here the CDR3 reads CASSLEGLAYEQYF. Here the CDR3 DNA reads TGTGCCAGCAGCTTAGAGGGACTAGCCTACGAGCAGTACTTC.